This paragraph reports one T cell receptor (beta chain). Its cognate antigen has yet to be identified. No much larger clonotype is one base removed from it; base qualities were not supplied. The data originate from a study listed by TCRdb under 2016. The CDR1 and CDR2 encoded by the germline V gene are MNHEY and SVGAGI. V sheds 5 bases and J sheds 8 bases, leaving 15 bases between their ends. The CDR3 starts with the cysteine, ends with the phenylalanine, and has 13 residues. Only the CDR3 portion is preserved as DNA: 39 bases, with reading frame beginning at the first base. Library generation was performed with RT-PCR. TCRdb names Illumina MiSeq as the instrument used. TCRdb reprocessed the public reads (quality trimming at Q25 with fastp, clone calling with MiXCR) and kept in-frame beta chains. Each entry is one CDR3 protein sequence, shown with its most common DNA and genes. Within this sample are hundreds of thousands of distinct CDR3 sequences, with more than 13% of them counted one time only. 3.6% of the sample comes from the top ten.

The sequenced material came from memory CD4+ T cells from blood. The sequence joins TRBV6-5 to TRBJ1-2; the D gene is perhaps TRBD1, on 5 matching bases. This receptor was identified in a female donor in good health, serving as a healthy control. Here the CDR3 is given as CASSPPGGRGYTF. In nucleotides, the sequence is TGTGCCAGCAGTCCCCCCGGGGGTAGGGGCTACACCTTC.